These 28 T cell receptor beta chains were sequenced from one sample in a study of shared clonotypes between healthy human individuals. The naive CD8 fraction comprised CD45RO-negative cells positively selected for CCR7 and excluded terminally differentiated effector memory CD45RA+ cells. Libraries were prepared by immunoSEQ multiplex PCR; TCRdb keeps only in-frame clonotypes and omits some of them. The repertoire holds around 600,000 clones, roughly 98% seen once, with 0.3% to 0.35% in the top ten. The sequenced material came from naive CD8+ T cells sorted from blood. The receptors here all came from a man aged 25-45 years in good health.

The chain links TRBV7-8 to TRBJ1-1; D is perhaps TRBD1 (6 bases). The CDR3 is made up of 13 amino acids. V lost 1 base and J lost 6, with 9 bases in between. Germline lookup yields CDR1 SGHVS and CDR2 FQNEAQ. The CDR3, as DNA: TGTGCCAGCAGCTTAGGGGGGCAGGCTGAAGCTTTCTTT. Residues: CASSLGGQAEAFF.

The CDR3 DNA reads TGTGCCAGCAGCTTAAGGGGGGCAACTGAAGCTTTCTTT. The encoded protein is CASSLRGATEAFF. The rearrangement links TRBV7-6 to TRBJ1-1; tentatively, D is TRBD1 (6 bases). Germline CDR1 and CDR2: SGHVS and FNYEAQ. Trimming removed 2 bases from V and 5 bases from J, with 9 bases in between. This CDR3 has 13 residues. The entire variable domain, with the rest obtained from reference TRBV7-6 and TRBJ1-1, is as follows: GAGVSQSPRYKVTKRGQDVALRCDPISGHVSLYWYRQALGQGPEFLTYFNYEAQQDKSGLPNDRFSAERPEGSISTLTIQRTEQRDSAMYRCASSLRGATEAFFGQGTRLTVV.

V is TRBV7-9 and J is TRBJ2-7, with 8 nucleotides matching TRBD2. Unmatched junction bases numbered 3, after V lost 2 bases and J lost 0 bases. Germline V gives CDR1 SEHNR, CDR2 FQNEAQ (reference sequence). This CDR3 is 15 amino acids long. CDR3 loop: CASSLFLAGSYEQYF. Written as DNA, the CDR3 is TGTGCCAGCAGCTTATTCCTAGCGGGCTCCTACGAGCAGTACTTC.

CDR3 in amino acids: CAISYRLAGDEQYF. DNA for the CDR3: TGTGCCATCAGCTACCGACTAGCGGGAGACGAGCAGTACTTC. The chain employs TRBV10-3 and TRBJ2-7; 12 bases match TRBD2. The CDR3 covers 14 residues. V shed 6 bases, J shed 5 bases, and the junction held 5 bases outside the gene matches. Germline loops: CDR1 ENHRY, CDR2 SYGVKD.

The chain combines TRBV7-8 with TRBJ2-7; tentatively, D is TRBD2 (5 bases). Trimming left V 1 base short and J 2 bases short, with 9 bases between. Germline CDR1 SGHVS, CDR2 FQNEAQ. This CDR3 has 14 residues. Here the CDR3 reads CASSLGGMAYEQYF. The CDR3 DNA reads TGTGCCAGCAGCTTAGGAGGGATGGCCTACGAGCAGTACTTC.

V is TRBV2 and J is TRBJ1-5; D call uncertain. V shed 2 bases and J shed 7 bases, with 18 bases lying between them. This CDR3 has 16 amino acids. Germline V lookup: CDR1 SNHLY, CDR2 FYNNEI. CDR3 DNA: TGTGCCAGCAGTGAATGGGCCAGGCACGGTCACCAGCCCCAGCATTTT. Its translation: CASSEWARHGHQPQHF. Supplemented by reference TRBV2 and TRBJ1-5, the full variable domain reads EPEVTQTPSHQVTQMGQEVILRCVPISNHLYFYWYRQILGQKVEFLVSFYNNEISEKSEIFDDQFSVERPDGSNFTLKIRSTKLEDSAMYFCASSEWARHGHQPQHFGDGTRLSIL.

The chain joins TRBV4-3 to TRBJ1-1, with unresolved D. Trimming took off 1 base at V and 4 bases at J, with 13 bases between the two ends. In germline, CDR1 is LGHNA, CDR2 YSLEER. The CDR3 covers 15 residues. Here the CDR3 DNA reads TGCGCCAGCAGCCAAGGGTGGGCCGACGGCACTGAAGCTTTCTTT. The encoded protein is CASSQGWADGTEAFF.

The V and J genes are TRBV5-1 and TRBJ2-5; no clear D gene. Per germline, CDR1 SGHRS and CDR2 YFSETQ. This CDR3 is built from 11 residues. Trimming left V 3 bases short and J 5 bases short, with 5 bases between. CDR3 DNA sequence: TGCGCCAGCAGCTCCCAGGAGACCCAGTACTTC. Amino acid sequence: CASSSQETQYF.

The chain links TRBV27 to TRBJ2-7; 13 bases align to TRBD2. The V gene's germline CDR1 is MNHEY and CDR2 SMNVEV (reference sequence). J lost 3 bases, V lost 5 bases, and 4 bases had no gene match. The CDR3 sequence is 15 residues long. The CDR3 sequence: CASSPTSGRVYEQYF. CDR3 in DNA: TGTGCCAGCAGTCCCACTAGCGGGAGGGTCTACGAGCAGTACTTC.

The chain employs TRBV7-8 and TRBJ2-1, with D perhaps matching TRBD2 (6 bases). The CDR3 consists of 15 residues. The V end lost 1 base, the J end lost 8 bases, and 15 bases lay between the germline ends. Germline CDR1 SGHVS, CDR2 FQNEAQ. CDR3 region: CASSLEMTSRHEQFF. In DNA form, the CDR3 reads TGTGCCAGCAGCTTAGAGATGACTAGTCGCCATGAGCAGTTCTTC.

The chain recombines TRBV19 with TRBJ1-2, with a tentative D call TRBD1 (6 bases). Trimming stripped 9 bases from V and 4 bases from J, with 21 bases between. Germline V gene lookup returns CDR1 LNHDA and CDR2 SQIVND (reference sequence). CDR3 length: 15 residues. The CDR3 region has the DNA TGTGCCAGCCCGTTGTTCGACAGGCTCATCTATGGCTACACCTTC. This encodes CASPLFDRLIYGYTF.

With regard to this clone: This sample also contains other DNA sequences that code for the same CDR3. The CDR3 DNA reads TGTGCCAGCAAAGGAAGCTCCTACAATGAGCAGTTCTTC. Amino acid sequence: CASKGSSYNEQFF. The chain has TRBV27 and TRBJ2-1; no clear D. CDR1 is MNHEY and CDR2 is SMNVEV in the germline V gene (reference sequence). Trimming took 7 bases from V and 0 from J, leaving 7 bases between them. The CDR3 runs to 13 residues.

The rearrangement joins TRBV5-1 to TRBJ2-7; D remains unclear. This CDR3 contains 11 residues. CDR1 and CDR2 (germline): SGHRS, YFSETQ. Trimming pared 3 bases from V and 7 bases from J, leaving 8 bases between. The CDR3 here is CASSSPREQYF. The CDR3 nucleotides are TGCGCCAGCAGCTCCCCTCGGGAGCAGTACTTC.

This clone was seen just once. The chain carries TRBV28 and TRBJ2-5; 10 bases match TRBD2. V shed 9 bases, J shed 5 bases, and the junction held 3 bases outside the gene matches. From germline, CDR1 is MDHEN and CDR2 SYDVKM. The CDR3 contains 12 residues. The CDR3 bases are TGTGCCAGTAGAGCGGGAGGGGAGACCCAGTACTTC. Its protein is CASRAGGETQYF.

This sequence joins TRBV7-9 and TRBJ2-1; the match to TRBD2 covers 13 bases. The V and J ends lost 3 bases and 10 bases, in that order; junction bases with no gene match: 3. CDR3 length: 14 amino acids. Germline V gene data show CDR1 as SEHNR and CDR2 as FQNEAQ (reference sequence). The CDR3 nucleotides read TGTGCCAGCAGCTTGGGACTAGCGGGATTGGAGCAGTTCTTC. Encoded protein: CASSLGLAGLEQFF.

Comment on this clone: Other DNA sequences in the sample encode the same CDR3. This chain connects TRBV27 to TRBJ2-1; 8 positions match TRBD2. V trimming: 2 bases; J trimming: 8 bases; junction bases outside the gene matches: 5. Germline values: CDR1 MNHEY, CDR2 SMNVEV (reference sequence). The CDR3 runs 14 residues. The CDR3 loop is CASSLGTSGDEQFF. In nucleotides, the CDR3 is TGTGCCAGCAGTTTAGGGACTAGTGGCGATGAGCAGTTCTTC.

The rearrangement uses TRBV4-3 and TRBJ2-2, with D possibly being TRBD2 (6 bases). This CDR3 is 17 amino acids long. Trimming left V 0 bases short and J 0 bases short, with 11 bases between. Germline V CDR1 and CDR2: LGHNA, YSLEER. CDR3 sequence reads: CASSQDGAGSNTGELFF. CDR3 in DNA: TGCGCCAGCAGCCAAGATGGGGCGGGGTCGAACACCGGGGAGCTGTTTTTT.

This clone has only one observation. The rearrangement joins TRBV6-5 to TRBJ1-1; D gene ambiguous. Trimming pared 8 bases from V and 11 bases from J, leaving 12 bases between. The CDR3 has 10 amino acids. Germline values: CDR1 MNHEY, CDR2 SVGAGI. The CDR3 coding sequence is TGTGCCAGCCCCAGAAAGTGGGCTTTCTTT. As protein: CASPRKWAFF.

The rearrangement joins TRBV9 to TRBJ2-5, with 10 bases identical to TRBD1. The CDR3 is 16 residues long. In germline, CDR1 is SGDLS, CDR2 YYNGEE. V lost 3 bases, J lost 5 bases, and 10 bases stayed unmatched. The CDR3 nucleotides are TGTGCCAGCAGCGCCCCGACAGGGGGCCTTCGGGAGACCCAGTACTTC. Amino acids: CASSAPTGGLRETQYF.

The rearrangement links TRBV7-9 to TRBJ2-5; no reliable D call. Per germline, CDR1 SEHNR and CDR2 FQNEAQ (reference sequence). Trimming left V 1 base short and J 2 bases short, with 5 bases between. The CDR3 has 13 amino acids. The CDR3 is CASSLELQETQYF. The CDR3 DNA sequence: TGTGCCAGCAGCTTAGAGTTACAAGAGACCCAGTACTTC.

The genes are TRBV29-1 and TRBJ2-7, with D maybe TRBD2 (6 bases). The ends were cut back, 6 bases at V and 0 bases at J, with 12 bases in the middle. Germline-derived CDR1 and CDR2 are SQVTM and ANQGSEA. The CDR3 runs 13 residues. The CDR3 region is CSVTEAGSYEQYF. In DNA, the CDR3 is TGCAGCGTGACCGAAGCGGGCTCCTACGAGCAGTACTTC.

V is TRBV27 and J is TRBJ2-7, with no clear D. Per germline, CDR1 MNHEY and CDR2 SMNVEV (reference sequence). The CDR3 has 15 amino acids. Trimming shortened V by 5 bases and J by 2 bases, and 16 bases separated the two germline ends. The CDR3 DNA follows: TGTGCCAGCAGTCCAAGTTCACTTGCTGCCTACGAGCAGTACTTC. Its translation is CASSPSSLAAYEQYF.

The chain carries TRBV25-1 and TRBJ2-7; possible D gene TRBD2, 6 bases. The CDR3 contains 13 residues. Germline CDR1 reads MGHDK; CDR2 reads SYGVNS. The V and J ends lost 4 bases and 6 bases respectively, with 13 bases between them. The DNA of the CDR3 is TGTGCCAGCAGTGTTGGGTGGGAGGTCGAGCAGTACTTC. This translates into CASSVGWEVEQYF.

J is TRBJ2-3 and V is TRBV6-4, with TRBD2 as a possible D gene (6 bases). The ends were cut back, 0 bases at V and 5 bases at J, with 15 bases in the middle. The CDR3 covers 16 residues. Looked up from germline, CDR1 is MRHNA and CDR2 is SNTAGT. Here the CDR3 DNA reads TGTGCCAGCAGTGACTCGACTACGGGAGAAAAAGATACGCAGTATTTT. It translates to CASSDSTTGEKDTQYF.

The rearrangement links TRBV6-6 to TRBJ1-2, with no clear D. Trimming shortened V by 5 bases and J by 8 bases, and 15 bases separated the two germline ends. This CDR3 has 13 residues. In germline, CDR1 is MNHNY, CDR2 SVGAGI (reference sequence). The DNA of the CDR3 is TGTGCCAGCAGTAGGGAGATCCATGGAGGCTACACCTTC. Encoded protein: CASSREIHGGYTF.

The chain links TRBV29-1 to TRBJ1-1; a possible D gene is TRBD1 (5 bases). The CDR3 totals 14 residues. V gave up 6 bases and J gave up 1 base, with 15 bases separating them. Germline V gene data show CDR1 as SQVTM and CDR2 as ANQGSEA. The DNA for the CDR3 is TGCAGCGTCGTCATGGGGCCAAGGAACACTGAAGCTTTCTTT. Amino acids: CSVVMGPRNTEAFF.

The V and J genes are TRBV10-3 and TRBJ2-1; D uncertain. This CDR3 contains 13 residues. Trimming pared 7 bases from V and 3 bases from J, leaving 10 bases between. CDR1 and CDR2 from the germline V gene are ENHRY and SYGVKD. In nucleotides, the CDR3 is TGTGCCATCAAAAATCAAGACTACAATGAGCAGTTCTTC. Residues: CAIKNQDYNEQFF.

The CDR3 is CAISHPPAASTDTQYF. The CDR3 nucleotides read TGTGCCATCAGCCACCCCCCAGCGGCTAGCACAGATACGCAGTATTTT. The chain has TRBV10-3 and TRBJ2-3; D might be TRBD2 (5 bases). Germline CDR1 ENHRY, CDR2 SYGVKD. The CDR3 runs 16 residues. The germline V and J ends were trimmed by 6 bases and 0 bases, with 16 bases remaining between them.